This T cell receptor beta chain stems from a study of blood T cell repertoires in COVID-19. Turning to the study itself: Specimens from acute and convalescent COVID-19 originated in the United States, Italy and Spain. Sample material is recorded as cDNA or gDNA derived from T cells, B-cell-depleted T cells, or PBMCs.

The protocol was immunoSEQ multiplex PCR, while the TCRdb copy is restricted to in-frame clones and leaves out a portion. The sample has some 150,000 clones; about 87% are singletons. The ends were cut back, 4 bases at V and 1 base at J, with 17 bases in the middle. The CDR3 extends over 17 amino acids. The germline V gene encodes CDR1 LNHDA and CDR2 SQIVND (reference sequence). Concerning this clone itself: Other DNA sequences within the sample encode an identical CDR3.

The chain links TRBV19 to TRBJ1-5; possibly TRBD1 for D (5 bases). This receptor was taken from a woman older than 75 with acute or convalescent COVID-19. The sequenced sample was peripheral blood. Here the CDR3 DNA reads TGTGCCAGTAGTACTCAATGGGGGGGACCGAGCAATCAGCCCCAGCATTTT. Its translation: CASSTQWGGPSNQPQHF.